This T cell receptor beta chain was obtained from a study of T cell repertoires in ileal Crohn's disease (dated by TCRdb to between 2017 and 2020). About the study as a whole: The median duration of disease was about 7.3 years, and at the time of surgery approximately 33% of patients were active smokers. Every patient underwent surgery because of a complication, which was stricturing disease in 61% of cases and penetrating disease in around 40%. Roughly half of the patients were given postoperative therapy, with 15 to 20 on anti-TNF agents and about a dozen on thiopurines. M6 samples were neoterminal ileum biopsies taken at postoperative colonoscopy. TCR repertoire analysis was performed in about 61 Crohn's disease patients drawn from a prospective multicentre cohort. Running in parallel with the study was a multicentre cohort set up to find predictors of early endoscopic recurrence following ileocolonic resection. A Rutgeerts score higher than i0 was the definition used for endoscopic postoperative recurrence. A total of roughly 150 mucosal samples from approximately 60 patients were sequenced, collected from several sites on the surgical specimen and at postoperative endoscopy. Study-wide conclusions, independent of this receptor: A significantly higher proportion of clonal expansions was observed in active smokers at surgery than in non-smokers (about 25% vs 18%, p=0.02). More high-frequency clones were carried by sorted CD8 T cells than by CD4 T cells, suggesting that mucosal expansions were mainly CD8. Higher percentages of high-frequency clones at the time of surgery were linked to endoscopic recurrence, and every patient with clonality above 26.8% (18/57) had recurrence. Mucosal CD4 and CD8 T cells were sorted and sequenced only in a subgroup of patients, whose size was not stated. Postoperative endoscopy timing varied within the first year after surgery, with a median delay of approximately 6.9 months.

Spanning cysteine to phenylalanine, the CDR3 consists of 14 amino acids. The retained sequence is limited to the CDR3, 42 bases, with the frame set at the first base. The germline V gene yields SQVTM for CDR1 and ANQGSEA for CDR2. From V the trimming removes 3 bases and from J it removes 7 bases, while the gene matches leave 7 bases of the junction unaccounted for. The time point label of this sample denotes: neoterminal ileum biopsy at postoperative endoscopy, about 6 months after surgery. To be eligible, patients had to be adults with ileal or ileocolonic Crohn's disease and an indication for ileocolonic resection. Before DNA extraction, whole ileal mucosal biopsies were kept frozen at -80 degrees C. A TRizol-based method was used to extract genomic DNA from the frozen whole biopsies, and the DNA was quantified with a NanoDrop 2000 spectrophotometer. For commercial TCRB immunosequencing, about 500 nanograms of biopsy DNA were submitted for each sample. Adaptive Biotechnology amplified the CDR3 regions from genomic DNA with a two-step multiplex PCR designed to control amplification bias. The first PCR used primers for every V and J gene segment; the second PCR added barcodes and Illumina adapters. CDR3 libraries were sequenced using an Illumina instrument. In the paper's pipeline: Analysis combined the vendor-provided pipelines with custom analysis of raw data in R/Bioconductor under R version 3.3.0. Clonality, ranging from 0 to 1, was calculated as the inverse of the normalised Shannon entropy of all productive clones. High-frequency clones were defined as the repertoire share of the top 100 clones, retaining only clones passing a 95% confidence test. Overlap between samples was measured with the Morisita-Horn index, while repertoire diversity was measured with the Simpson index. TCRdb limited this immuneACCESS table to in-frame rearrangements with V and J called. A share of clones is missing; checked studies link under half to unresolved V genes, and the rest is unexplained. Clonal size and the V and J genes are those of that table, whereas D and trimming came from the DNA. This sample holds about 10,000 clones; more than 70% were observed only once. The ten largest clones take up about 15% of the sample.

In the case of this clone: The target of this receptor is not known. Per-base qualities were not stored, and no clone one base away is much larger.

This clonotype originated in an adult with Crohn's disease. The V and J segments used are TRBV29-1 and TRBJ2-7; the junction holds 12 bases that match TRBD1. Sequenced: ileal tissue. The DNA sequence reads TGCAGCGTTGATGTGGGGACAGGGGGCTGGGAGCAGTACTTC. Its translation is CSVDVGTGGWEQYF.